This TCR beta chain was retrieved from a study of shared clonotypes between healthy human individuals. The study's findings and limits: Rarefaction showed sorted-subset sequencing was incomplete despite large depth.

This CDR3 is 16 amino acids long. The ends were cut back, 2 bases at V and 2 bases at J, with 13 bases in the middle. Germline V gene sequence: CDR1 LNHDA, CDR2 SQIVND (reference sequence). Of note for this clone: Its antigen is not identified.

Repertoires were generated with immunoSEQ multiplex PCR, while TCRdb's copy carries only in-frame clones and drops some. The repertoire has under 1,100,000 clones, about 74% of them found once; the top ten carry about 1.5%. The sequencing sample was made of memory CD4+ T cells sorted from blood. The subset: CD45RA-negative fraction. This receptor was obtained from a man between 18 and 29 years old in good health. The gene calls are TRBV19 and TRBJ1-5, with TRBD1 as a possible D gene (5 bases). CDR3: CASSINGRAGNQPQHF. The CDR3 nucleotides are TGTGCCAGTAGTATAAATGGCAGGGCGGGCAATCAGCCCCAGCATTTT.